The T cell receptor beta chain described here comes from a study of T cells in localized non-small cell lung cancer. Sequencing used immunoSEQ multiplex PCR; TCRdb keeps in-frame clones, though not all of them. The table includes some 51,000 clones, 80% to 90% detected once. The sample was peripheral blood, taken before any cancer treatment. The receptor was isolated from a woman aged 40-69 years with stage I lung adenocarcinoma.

The CDR3 protein is CASSMQPGQGFWGTDTQYF. CDR3 DNA sequence: TGTGCCAGTAGTATGCAACCGGGACAGGGTTTTTGGGGGACAGATACGCAGTATTTT. The rearrangement links TRBV19 to TRBJ2-3, with 9 bases that match TRBD1. CDR1 is LNHDA, CDR2 SQIVND, per germline (reference sequence). J was trimmed by 3 bases and V by 3 bases; bases with no gene match: 16. CDR3 size: 19 residues. Filled out from reference TRBV19 and TRBJ2-3, the complete variable domain reads DGGITQSPKYLFRKEGQNVTLSCEQNLNHDAMYWYRQDPGQGLRLIYYSQIVNDFQKGDIAEGYSVSREKKESFPLTVTSAQKNPTAFYLCASSMQPGQGFWGTDTQYFGPGTRLTVL.